The subject of this entry is one T cell receptor beta chain. Its antigen remains unidentified. Every sample yielded at least 7 million isolated PBMCs. Sample-barcoded 5' priming and a J-beta primer mix drove a second PCR of about 6 to 12 cycles. TCRdb reprocessed the 5' RACE reads via MiXCR and lists one record per CDR3 protein. The data hold fewer than 600,000 distinct CDR3 sequences, with about 26% observed a single time. Trimming took 4 bases from V and 4 from J, leaving 10 bases between them. Germline V gene lookup returns CDR1 SNHLY and CDR2 FYNNEI. The CDR3 spans 14 residues. The data were taken from a study of blood T cells in healthy people across ages. Study-level results: Older individuals had lower TCR beta diversity per million T cells (the decline was roughly linear).

These same data were also listed under a study on T cells of mothers and their children. That report notes: Nine systemically healthy Caucasian donors: three mothers, six children. Nobody spotted any persistent microchimeric T cell clones.

V gene TRBV2 combines with J gene TRBJ1-4; TRBD1 might be the D (5 bases). This TCR came from a boy aged 2 to 10 in good health. Specimen: blood. This chain's CDR3 is CASSVRGVNEKLFF. The CDR3 DNA is TGTGCCAGCAGTGTTCGGGGGGTTAATGAAAAACTGTTTTTT.